This TCR beta chain was retrieved from a study of blood T cell repertoires in COVID-19. The wider study: From the United States, Italy and Spain came samples of acute and convalescent COVID-19.

Germline assignment: CDR1 GTSNPN and CDR2 SVGIG (reference sequence). The CDR3 is 16 residues long. Trimming removed 2 bases at V and 4 bases at J, with 18 bases between. In the authors' methods: From reference gene primer amplification, estimates of nucleated cell counts were derived. Sequencing used immunoSEQ multiplex PCR; TCRdb keeps in-frame clones, though not all of them. V, J and clone size are taken as reported in that table, and D and trimming were inferred from the DNA itself. The top ten hold approximately 7.6% of the sample, which has nearly 55,000 clones, approximately 90% seen once. The receptor was isolated from a woman in her sixties with active or convalescent COVID-19. The sequenced sample consisted of peripheral blood. This chain links TRBV30 with TRBJ2-1; D might be TRBD2 (6 bases). CDR3 loop: CAWSPLGGSGYNEQFF. CDR3 DNA: TGTGCCTGGAGTCCACTAGGAGGGTCAGGGTACAATGAGCAGTTCTTC. Drawing the rest from reference TRBV30 and TRBJ2-1, the complete variable domain is SQTIHQWPATLVQPVGSPLSLECTVEGTSNPNLYWYRQAAGRGLQLLFYSVGIGQISSEVPQNLSASRPQDRQFILSSKKLLLSDSGFYLCAWSPLGGSGYNEQFFGPGTRLTVL.